This T cell receptor beta chain was obtained from a study of glioma-infiltrating T cells. Using RNA template, CDR3s of TCR alpha and beta were amplified with iRepertoire arm-PCR. For one-step reverse transcription and amplification, 100-400 ng of tissue mRNA or PBMC total RNA was used. Each CDR3 protein is one row after TCRdb ran MiXCR on the multiplex PCR reads. The data show around 190,000 distinct CDR3 sequences, about 31% seen once. As concerns this clonotype: Its antigen remains unknown.

Looked up from germline, CDR1 is MGHRA and CDR2 is YSYEKL. Trimming pared 3 bases from V and 7 bases from J, leaving 15 bases between. CDR3 length: 14 residues. Findings of the study overall: Gliomas, especially low-grade, showed above-expected tissue-blood divergence; non-neoplastic patients showed below.

This clonotype originated in a human donor with low-grade glioma or glioblastoma, undergoing nonglioma brain surgery, or in good health (not recorded which). V usage is TRBV4-1 and J usage is TRBJ1-2; no clear D. The sequencing input was glioma tissue, nonneoplastic brain tissue, or PBMCs (not recorded which). The CDR3 coding sequence is TGCGCCAGCAGCCAGGGCCCGGGTGGTTCTGGCTACACCTTC. Its translation: CASSQGPGGSGYTF.